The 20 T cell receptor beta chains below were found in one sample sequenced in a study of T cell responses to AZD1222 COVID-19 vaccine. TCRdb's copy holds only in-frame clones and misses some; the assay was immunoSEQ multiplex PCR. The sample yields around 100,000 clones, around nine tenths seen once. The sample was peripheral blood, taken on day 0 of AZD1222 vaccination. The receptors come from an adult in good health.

CDR3 in DNA: TGTGCCAGTAGCGAGACAGGGGATAACCAAGAGACCCAGTACTTC. It translates to CASSETGDNQETQYF. This rearrangement joins TRBV19 to TRBJ2-5, with 8 positions matching TRBD1. Germline V gene data show CDR1 as LNHDA and CDR2 as SQIVND (reference sequence). The CDR3 sequence is 15 residues long. V gave up 6 bases and J gave up 0 bases; unmatched junction bases: 6.

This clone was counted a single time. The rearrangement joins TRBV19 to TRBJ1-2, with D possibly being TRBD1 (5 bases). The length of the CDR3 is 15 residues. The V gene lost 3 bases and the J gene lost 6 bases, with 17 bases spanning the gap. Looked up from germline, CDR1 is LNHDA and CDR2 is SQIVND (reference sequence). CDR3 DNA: TGTGCCAGTAGTATCCGGGACCCAGGGCCTAATGGCTACACCTTC. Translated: CASSIRDPGPNGYTF.

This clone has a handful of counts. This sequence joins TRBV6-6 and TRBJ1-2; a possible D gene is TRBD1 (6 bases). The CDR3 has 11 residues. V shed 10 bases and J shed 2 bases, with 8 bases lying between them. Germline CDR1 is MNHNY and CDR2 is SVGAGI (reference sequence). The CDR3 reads CATGGNYGYTF. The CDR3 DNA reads TGTGCCACCGGGGGCAACTATGGCTACACCTTC.

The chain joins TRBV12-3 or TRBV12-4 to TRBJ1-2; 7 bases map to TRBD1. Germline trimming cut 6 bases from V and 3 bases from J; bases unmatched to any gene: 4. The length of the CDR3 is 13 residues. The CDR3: CASRSTGDYGYTF. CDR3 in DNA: TGTGCCAGCAGGTCCACAGGGGACTATGGCTACACCTTC.

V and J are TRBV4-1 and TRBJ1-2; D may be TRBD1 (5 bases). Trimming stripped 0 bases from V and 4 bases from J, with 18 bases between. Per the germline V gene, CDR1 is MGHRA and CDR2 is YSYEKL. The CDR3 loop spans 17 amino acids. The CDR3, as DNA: TGCGCCAGCAGCCAAGAACCCGGCAGGGTCCTTAGCTATGGCTACACCTTC. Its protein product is CASSQEPGRVLSYGYTF.

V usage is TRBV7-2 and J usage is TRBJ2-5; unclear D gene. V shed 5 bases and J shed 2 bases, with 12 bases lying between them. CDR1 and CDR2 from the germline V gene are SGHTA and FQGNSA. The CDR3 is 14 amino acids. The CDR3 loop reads CASSQFGFQETQYF. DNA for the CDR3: TGTGCCAGCAGCCAATTTGGTTTTCAAGAGACCCAGTACTTC.

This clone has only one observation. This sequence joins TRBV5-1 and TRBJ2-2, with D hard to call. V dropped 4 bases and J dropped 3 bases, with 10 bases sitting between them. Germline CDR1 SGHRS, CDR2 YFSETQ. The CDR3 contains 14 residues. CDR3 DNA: TGCGCCAGCAGCAGGGTAGTTGACACCGGGGAGCTGTTTTTT. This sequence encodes CASSRVVDTGELFF. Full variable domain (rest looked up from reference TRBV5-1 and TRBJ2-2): KAGVTQTPRYLIKTRGQQVTLSCSPISGHRSVSWYQQTPGQGLQFLFEYFSETQRNKGNFPGRFSGRQFSNSRSEMNVSTLELGDSALYLCASSRVVDTGELFFGEGSRLTVL.

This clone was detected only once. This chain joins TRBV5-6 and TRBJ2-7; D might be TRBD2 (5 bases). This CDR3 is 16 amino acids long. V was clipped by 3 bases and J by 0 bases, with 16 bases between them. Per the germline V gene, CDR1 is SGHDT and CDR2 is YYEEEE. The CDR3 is CASSSNLAESSYEQYF. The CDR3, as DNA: TGTGCCAGCAGCTCGAACCTAGCAGAGAGCTCCTACGAGCAGTACTTC. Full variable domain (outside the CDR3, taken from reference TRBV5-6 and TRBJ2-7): DAGVTQSPTHLIKTRGQQVTLRCSPKSGHDTVSWYQQALGQGPQFIFQYYEEEERQRGNFPDRFSGHQFPNYSSELNVNALLLGDSALYLCASSSNLAESSYEQYFGPGTRLTVT.

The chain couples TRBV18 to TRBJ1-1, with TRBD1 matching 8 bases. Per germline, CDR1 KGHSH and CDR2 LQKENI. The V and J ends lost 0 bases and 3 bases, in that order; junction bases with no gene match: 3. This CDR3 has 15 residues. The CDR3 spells CASSPPTGADTEAFF. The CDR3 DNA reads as TGTGCCAGCTCACCACCGACAGGGGCTGACACTGAAGCTTTCTTT.

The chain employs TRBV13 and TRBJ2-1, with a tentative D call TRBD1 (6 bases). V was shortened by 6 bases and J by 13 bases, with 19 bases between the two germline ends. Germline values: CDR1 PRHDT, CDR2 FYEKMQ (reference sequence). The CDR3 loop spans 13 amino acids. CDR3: CASSLTTGHTQFF. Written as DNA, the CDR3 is TGTGCCAGCAGTCTAACTACAGGGCATACTCAGTTCTTC.

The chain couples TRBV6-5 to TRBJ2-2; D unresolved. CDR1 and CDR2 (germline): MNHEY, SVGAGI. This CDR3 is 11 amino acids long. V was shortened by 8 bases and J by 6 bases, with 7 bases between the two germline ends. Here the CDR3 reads CASFFSGELFF. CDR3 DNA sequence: TGTGCCAGCTTCTTCTCCGGGGAGCTGTTTTTT.

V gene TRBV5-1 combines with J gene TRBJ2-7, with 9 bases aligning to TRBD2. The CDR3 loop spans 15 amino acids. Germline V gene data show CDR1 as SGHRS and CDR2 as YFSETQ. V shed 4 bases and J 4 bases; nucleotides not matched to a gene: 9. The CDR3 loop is CASSHLAGVGYEQYF. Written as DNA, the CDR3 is TGCGCCAGCAGCCACTTAGCGGGAGTAGGGTACGAGCAGTACTTC.

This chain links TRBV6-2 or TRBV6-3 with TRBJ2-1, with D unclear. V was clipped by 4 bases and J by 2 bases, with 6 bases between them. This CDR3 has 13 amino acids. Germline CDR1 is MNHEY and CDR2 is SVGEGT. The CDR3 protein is CASSSATYNEQFF. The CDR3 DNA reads TGTGCCAGCAGTTCGGCAACCTACAATGAGCAGTTCTTC.

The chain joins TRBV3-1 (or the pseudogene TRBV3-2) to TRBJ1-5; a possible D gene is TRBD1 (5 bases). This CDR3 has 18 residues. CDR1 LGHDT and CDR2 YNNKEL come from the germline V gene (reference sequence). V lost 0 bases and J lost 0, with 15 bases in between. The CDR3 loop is CASSQDRLDIDSNQPQHF. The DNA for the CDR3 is TGTGCCAGCAGCCAAGACCGGCTGGACATTGATAGCAATCAGCCCCAGCATTTT.

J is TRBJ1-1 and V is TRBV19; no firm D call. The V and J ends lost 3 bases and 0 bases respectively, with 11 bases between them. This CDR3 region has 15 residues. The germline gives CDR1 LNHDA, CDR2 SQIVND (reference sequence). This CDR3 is CASSIVGGLNTEAFF. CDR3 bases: TGTGCCAGTAGTATTGTAGGCGGACTGAACACTGAAGCTTTCTTT.

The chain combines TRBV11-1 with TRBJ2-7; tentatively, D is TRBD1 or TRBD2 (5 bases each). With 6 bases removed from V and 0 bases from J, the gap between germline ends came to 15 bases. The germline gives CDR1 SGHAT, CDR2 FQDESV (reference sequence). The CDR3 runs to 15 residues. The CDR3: CASRHGTGSSYEQYF. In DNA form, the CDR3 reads TGTGCCAGCAGACACGGGACGGGCAGCTCCTACGAGCAGTACTTC.

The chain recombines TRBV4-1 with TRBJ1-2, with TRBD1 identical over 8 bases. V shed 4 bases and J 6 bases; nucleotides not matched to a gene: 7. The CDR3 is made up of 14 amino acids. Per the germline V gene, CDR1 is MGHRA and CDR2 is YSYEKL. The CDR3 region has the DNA TGCGCCAGCAGCCGGTGGACAGGGACGAATGGCTACACCTTC. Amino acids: CASSRWTGTNGYTF.

CDR3 nucleotides: TGTGCCAGCAGCAAGGGACAGACAAGAAACTATGGCTACACCTTC. Translating it yields CASSKGQTRNYGYTF. The chain has TRBV3-1 (or the pseudogene TRBV3-2) and TRBJ1-2, with 7 bases identical to TRBD1. J was trimmed by 2 bases and V by 5 bases; bases with no gene match: 8. CDR3 length: 15 residues. Germline CDR1 is LGHDT and CDR2 is YNNKEL (reference sequence).

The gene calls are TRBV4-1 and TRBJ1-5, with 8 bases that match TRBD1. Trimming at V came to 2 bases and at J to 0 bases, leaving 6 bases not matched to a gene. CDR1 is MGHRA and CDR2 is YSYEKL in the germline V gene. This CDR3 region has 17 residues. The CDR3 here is CASSQFIGQGSNQPQHF. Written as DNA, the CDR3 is TGCGCCAGCAGCCAATTTATCGGACAGGGTAGCAATCAGCCCCAGCATTTT.

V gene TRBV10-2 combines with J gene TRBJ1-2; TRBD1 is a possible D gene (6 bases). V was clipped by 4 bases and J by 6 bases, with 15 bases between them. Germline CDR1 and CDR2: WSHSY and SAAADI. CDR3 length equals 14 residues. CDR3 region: CASSGTARGHGYTF. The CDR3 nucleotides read TGCGCCAGCAGTGGGACAGCCCGAGGGCATGGCTACACCTTC.